The rows below give T cell receptor beta chains drawn from one sample of a study of cytomegalovirus exposure and HLA in healthy donors. The table came from immunoSEQ multiplex PCR; TCRdb's copy has only in-frame clones and leaves some out. The sample lists more than 55,000 clones; 80% were seen once. The source material was PBMCs. The receptors stem from a middle-aged woman in good health and CMV-seronegative. Both conserved end residues are part of each CDR3. Each record gives: V gene, J gene, D gene, CDR3 protein. A D gene is named only where the DNA matches it firmly.

V: TRBV9
J: TRBJ2-7
D: TRBD1
CDR3: CASSLSGGRPDEQYF

V: TRBV6-4
J: TRBJ2-7
D: TRBD2
CDR3: CASSGEVVGRGTYEQYF

V: TRBV4-1
J: TRBJ2-1
D: TRBD2
CDR3: CASSQERLTSGRAGEQFF

V: TRBV29-1
J: TRBJ2-7
D: TRBD2
CDR3: CSVELAVSYEQYF

V: TRBV19
J: TRBJ2-7
D: TRBD1
CDR3: CASSLTTGISYEQYF

V: TRBV27
J: -
D: -
CDR3: CASSLGRPYEQYF

V: TRBV27
J: TRBJ2-7
D: -
CDR3: CASSLFGGEQYF

V: TRBV28
J: TRBJ2-1
D: TRBD2
CDR3: CASRTDGRGLASYNEQFF

V: TRBV28
J: TRBJ2-5
D: TRBD2
CDR3: CASSHTASTSGRLGLEETQYF

V: TRBV28
J: TRBJ1-1
D: -
CDR3: CASSFPYTLNTEAFF

V: TRBV5-1
J: TRBJ2-3
D: TRBD2
CDR3: CASSLGGTSGTDTQYF